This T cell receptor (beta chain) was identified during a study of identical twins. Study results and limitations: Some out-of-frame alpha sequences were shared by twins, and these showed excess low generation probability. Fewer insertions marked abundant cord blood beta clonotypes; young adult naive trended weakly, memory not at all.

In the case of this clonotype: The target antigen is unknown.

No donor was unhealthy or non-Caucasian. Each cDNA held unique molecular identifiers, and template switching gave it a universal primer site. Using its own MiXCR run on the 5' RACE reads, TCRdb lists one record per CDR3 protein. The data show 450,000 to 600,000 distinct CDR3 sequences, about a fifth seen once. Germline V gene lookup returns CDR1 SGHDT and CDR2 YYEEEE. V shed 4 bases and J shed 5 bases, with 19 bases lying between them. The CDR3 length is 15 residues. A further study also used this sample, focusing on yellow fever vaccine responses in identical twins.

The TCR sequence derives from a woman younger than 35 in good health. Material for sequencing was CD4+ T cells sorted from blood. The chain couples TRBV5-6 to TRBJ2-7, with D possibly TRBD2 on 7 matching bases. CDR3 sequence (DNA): TGTGCCAGCAGCGTCCGGGGGGCGAGGGAAGACGAGCAGTACGTC. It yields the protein CASSVRGAREDEQYV.